Below are 3 T cell receptor beta chains sequenced from a single sample in a study of OX40 agonist ivuxolimab in advanced cancers. Sequenced by immunoSEQ multiplex PCR; TCRdb stores in-frame clones only, minus some. The sample has about 16,000 clones, about 82% seen once. Sequencing used CD4+ or CD8+ T cells sorted from blood, obtained in a trial of the OX40 agonist ivuxolimab. These receptors came from an adult with an advanced solid tumor such as melanoma, head and neck, liver or kidney cancer.

This chain joins TRBV9 and TRBJ2-1; D gene unclear. Trimming cost V 0 bases and J 6 bases, with 16 bases left between them. The CDR3 length is 16 residues. Per germline, CDR1 SGDLS and CDR2 YYNGEE. DNA of the CDR3: TGTGCCAGCAGCGTAGGCAGGCCGACCCCTCCCAATGAGCAGTTCTTC. Protein sequence: CASSVGRPTPPNEQFF.

The chain recombines TRBV9 with TRBJ2-1; 10 nucleotides match TRBD2. The CDR3 has 15 residues. Per the germline V gene, CDR1 is SGDLS and CDR2 is YYNGEE. V dropped 6 bases and J dropped 8; count of bases not matched to a gene: 11. CDR3 sequence: CASTRVGTSVDEQFF. In nucleotides, the CDR3 is TGTGCCAGCACCAGGGTCGGGACTAGCGTGGATGAGCAGTTCTTC.

The chain couples TRBV18 to TRBJ2-7; D unresolved. V lost 5 bases and J lost 0, with 11 bases in between. The CDR3 runs to 14 residues. Germline values: CDR1 KGHSH, CDR2 LQKENI. The CDR3, as DNA: TGTGCCAGCTCATACTCTACGGGCTCCTACGAGCAGTACTTC. This sequence encodes CASSYSTGSYEQYF.